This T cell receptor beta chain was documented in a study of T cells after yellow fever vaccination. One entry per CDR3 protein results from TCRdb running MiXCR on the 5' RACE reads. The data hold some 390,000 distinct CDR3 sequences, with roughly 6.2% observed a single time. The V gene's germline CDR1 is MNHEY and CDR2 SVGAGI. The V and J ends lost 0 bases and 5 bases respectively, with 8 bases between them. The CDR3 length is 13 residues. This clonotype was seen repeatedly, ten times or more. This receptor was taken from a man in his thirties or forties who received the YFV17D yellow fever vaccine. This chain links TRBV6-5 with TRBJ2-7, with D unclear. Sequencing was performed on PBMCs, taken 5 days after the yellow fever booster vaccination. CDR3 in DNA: TGTGCCAGCAGTTACTCGCTTAACCACGAGCAGTACTTC. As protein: CASSYSLNHEQYF.